This entry features one T cell receptor beta chain sequence. The count of this clonotype is one. The antigen this receptor binds is unknown. Per-base quality was not reported, and no clone a single base away is much larger than it. Based on the germline V gene, the CDR1 and CDR2 sequences are SGDLS and YYNGEE. The CDR3 holds 13 amino acids from the cysteine to the phenylalanine. Only the CDR3 DNA is retained, 39 bases long and in frame from the first base. To demonstrate the VDJtools post-analysis software, TCR beta repertoires were profiled from the peripheral blood of more than 10 young patients with multiple sclerosis. Multiple sclerosis patients were children and adolescents aged 6 to 15 years. The data were taken from a study of post-analysis software for immune sequencing data (dated by TCRdb to the mid-2010s). In terms of the full investigation: Disease courses on record covered relapsing-remitting, secondary progressive and progressive-relapsing multiple sclerosis, though some patients had no subtype annotation. Patient repertoires were compared against over ten previously published healthy control repertoires from donors aged roughly 6 to 26 years. A subset of samples was prepared in parallel using single-end sample barcoding, then pooled and co-amplified after Illumina adapter ligation.

The protocol used for the library was PCR. Reads for this sample came from an Illumina HiSeq 2500. To reduce PCR and sequencing biases, unique molecular identifiers were built into the TCR beta cDNA libraries. Roughly 0.5 million cDNA molecules were obtained per 1 to 10 million input T cells, so each molecule approximated one T cell. The same protocol used for the earlier healthy control dataset was applied to prepare and sequence the patient libraries. Within a given batch, samples were prepared together, multiplexed and sequenced on the same HiSeq lane. The source study handled its data this way. Raw barcoded reads were processed with MIGEC, discarding single-read molecular identifier groups before consensus assembly and CDR3 extraction. VDJtools was used for post-analysis of the clonotype tables, and diversity was normalized by down-sampling every dataset to the size of the smallest sample. To correct batch-related cross-sample contamination, repertoire overlap clustering matched CDR3 amino acid sequences but not nucleotide sequences. TCRdb trimmed the raw reads at Q25, called clones with MiXCR and kept productive beta chains. Rows are unified per CDR3 protein, each entry keeping the most common DNA and genes. None of the V and J calls come from the authors' own analysis; TCRdb made them. The table for this sample lists more than 350,000 distinct CDR3 sequences; over 30% of them were counted only once. Clones ranked in the top ten supply 7.6% of the sample.

On the study overall, not on this receptor specifically: Multiple sclerosis patients had significantly lower normalized Chao1 diversity than controls, a result that suggests substantial peripheral T-cell clonal expansion. When samples were clustered directly using the F measure, samples prepared in the same batch co-clustered strongly, which prompted a batch-effect correction. Patients showed significantly higher frequencies than controls for roughly five TRBV segments, among them TRBV5-6, TRBV5-1 and TRBV20-1. The control group was slightly older than the multiple sclerosis patient group.

Recombination connected TRBV9 to TRBJ2-1, and 7 bases in between align with TRBD1. The last part of the DNA fits TRBJ2-7 better; the J call may be wrong. The sequenced material came from blood. The TCR was taken from a girl aged 2 to 9 with multiple sclerosis. The CDR3 is CASNGQRGHEQYF. The DNA sequence follows: TGTGCCAGCAATGGACAAAGGGGGCACGAGCAGTACTTC.